This TCR beta chain was profiled in a study of T cells after yellow fever vaccination. Background on the study: Staining for CD3, CD45RA, CCR7 and CD95 enabled sorting of EM, EMRA, CM and Tscm memory subsets. Any fraction with a low cell number was prepared using SMART-Seq v4 Ultra Low Input.

There are many counts of this clonotype. The CDR3 has 12 residues. Deletions cut 5 bases from V and 8 bases from J, with 13 bases between. Looked up from germline, CDR1 is SEHNR and CDR2 is FQNEAQ (reference sequence). MiXCR was run by TCRdb on the 5' RACE reads, yielding one entry per CDR3 protein. The sample lists 30,000 to 35,000 distinct CDR3 sequences; approximately 6.6% were seen once. The study's findings and limits: Secondary responses were weaker yet peaked faster, day 5 versus 15.

The sequence was collected from a man aged 18-30 years who received the YFV17D yellow fever vaccine. V gene TRBV7-9 combines with J gene TRBJ2-7; D could derive from TRBD1 or TRBD2 (5 bases each). Source: PBMCs, either bulk or a sorted T-cell subset (CD4+, CD8+, memory, or dextramer-sorted; not recorded which), taken on the day of the first yellow fever vaccination. The CDR3 bases are TGTGCCAGCAGCCTAGACTACAGGAAGCAGTACTTC. It specifies CASSLDYRKQYF.